The source of this T cell receptor beta chain is a study of CD8 T cells in ankylosing spondylitis. Quantitative 5'-RACE with molecular barcodes produced the TCR beta libraries. A single record per CDR3 protein comes from TCRdb applying MiXCR to the 5' RACE reads. The table records about 250,000 distinct CDR3 sequences, 20% to 30% of them present only once. There are 17 residues in the CDR3. Trimming pared 4 bases from V and 0 bases from J, leaving 15 bases between. Per the germline V gene, CDR1 is KGHDR and CDR2 is SFDVKD. This clonotype was seen ten or more times. The chain recombines TRBV24-1 with TRBJ1-3; D ambiguous. The source is a male donor with ankylosing spondylitis or in good health (not recorded which). Material: blood, either unsorted or a sorted T cell fraction (not recorded which). CDR3 sequence reads: CATSEPNVRRSGNTIYF. In DNA form, the CDR3 reads TGTGCCACCAGTGAGCCTAATGTCCGGCGCTCTGGAAACACCATATATTTT.